The 7 T cell receptor beta chains below all came from one sample that was sequenced in a study of blood T cell repertoires in COVID-19. Measured with immunoSEQ multiplex PCR; TCRdb has only the in-frame clones, and not every one. There are approximately 390,000 clones in the sample; 88% occur only once, and over 2% lies in the top ten. The specimen sequenced was PBMCs or T cells enriched from blood (not recorded which). The receptors originated from a middle-aged woman with acute COVID-19.

The chain couples TRBV5-1 to TRBJ2-2, with 8 positions matching TRBD1. CDR3 size: 14 residues. Germline lookup yields CDR1 SGHRS and CDR2 YFSETQ. V trimming: 4 bases; J trimming: 4 bases; junction bases outside the gene matches: 3. CDR3 sequence: CASSVGQGTGELFF. The CDR3 nucleotides are TGCGCCAGCAGCGTCGGACAGGGCACCGGGGAGCTGTTTTTT.

The chain is built from TRBV7-9 and TRBJ1-5; D might be TRBD1 (6 bases). This CDR3 has 14 amino acids. Germline CDR1 reads SEHNR; CDR2 reads FQNEAQ (reference sequence). With 5 bases removed from V and 5 bases from J, the gap between germline ends came to 13 bases. CDR3 sequence: CASSLSTGYQPQHF. For the CDR3, the DNA is TGTGCCAGCAGCCTCTCGACAGGATATCAGCCCCAGCATTTT. Filled out from reference TRBV7-9 and TRBJ1-5, the complete variable domain reads DTGVSQNPRHKITKRGQNVTFRCDPISEHNRLYWYRQTLGQGPEFLTYFQNEAQLEKSRLLSDRFSAERPKGSFSTLEIQRTEQGDSAMYLCASSLSTGYQPQHFGDGTRLSIL.

The gene calls are TRBV4-1 and TRBJ2-7; 10 bases agree with TRBD1. After removal of 4 bases from V and 1 base from J, the junction contained 13 bases not matched to a gene. Germline loops: CDR1 MGHRA, CDR2 YSYEKL. This CDR3 contains 18 residues. The CDR3 DNA reads TGCGCCAGCAGCCCCTTCACCATAGGGACAGGGGAGTCCTACGAGCAGTACTTC. It translates to CASSPFTIGTGESYEQYF.

This sequence joins TRBV2 and TRBJ2-1; D gene ambiguous. Trimming shortened V by 10 bases and J by 5 bases, and 9 bases separated the two germline ends. Germline assignment: CDR1 SNHLY and CDR2 FYNNEI. This CDR3 has 11 residues. The CDR3 reads CATTANNEQFF. CDR3 bases: TGTGCCACCACTGCCAACAATGAGCAGTTCTTC.

The rearrangement links TRBV27 to TRBJ1-2; weak D call: TRBD1 (6 bases). The CDR3 contains 15 residues. Germline V gives CDR1 MNHEY, CDR2 SMNVEV (reference sequence). V was trimmed by 6 bases and J by 7 bases, leaving 21 bases between them. CDR3 amino acids: CASSTKGSGTPGYTF. The CDR3 DNA reads TGTGCCAGCAGCACCAAGGGGTCCGGGACACCTGGCTACACCTTC.

The gene calls are TRBV27 and TRBJ1-1, with TRBD1 identical over 12 bases. The CDR3 has 18 amino acids. The V and J ends lost 7 bases and 11 bases, in that order; junction bases with no gene match: 23. CDR1 and CDR2 from the germline V gene are MNHEY and SMNVEV (reference sequence). The DNA of the CDR3 is TGTGCCAGCAACTCTCCGCCGGGACAGGGGGCTAAAAGTGGGAGGGCTTTCTTT. Translating gives CASNSPPGQGAKSGRAFF.

For this clone: The same CDR3 also results from other DNA sequences found in this sample. The chain uses TRBV15 and TRBJ1-4; D may be TRBD1 (5 bases). The V end lost 0 bases, the J end lost 4 bases, and 9 bases lay between the germline ends. Germline-derived CDR1 and CDR2 are LNHNV and YYDKDF (reference sequence). The CDR3 contains 15 residues. The CDR3 protein is CATSRDGRDNEKLFF. CDR3 nucleotide sequence: TGTGCCACCAGCAGAGACGGCAGGGATAATGAAAAACTGTTTTTT.